The clone carrying this TCR beta chain was counted a few times. The antigen remains undetermined. Losses at the gene ends were 0 bases for V and 4 bases for J; bases not matched to a gene: 13. The CDR3 contains 19 residues. Looked up from germline, CDR1 is LGHNA and CDR2 is YNFKEQ. This entry belongs to a study of coeliac disease. Study-level results: Active celiac intraepithelial and lamina propria samples had lower TRB and TRG clonality than control samples. Few TRB amino acid sequences were shared between samples; most were unique.

Here immunoSEQ multiplex PCR was the method, and the copy in TCRdb shows in-frame clones only, minus some. The table records under 3,500 clones, about 64% of them present only once. The chain combines TRBV4-2 with TRBJ2-3, with TRBD2 identical over 10 bases. The clonotype comes from a woman in her forties. The sequenced sample consisted of intraepithelial lymphocytes from the gut. The CDR3 DNA sequence: TGTGCCAGCAGCCAAGATCGTTCGTATGGGCTAGCGGGAGCAGATACGCAGTATTTT. It is translated as CASSQDRSYGLAGADTQYF.